This T cell receptor beta chain was found in a study of naive and memory T cell subsets (dated by TCRdb to 2016 to 2017). In terms of the full investigation: An open-source, UMI-based TCR alpha and beta sequencing pipeline was applied to sorted naive and memory peripheral blood T cell subsets. The results of the functional CMV T cell responses matched the IgG serology results in every case. RNA was DNase-treated and reverse transcribed with TCR constant-region primers, mostly using SuperScript III.

The trim is 3 bases for V and 1 base for J, with a gap of 6 bases between the germline ends. CDR1 and CDR2 are read off the germline V gene (reference sequence) as LNHNV and YYDKDF. Taken from cysteine to phenylalanine, the CDR3 has 14 residues. Only CDR3 DNA is held: 42 bases, read in frame from base 1. Study-wide findings and limitations: The repertoire findings for the naive and memory subsets could not be validated against a ground truth because none was available. RNA-based TCR counts may be influenced by expression changes linked to T cell activation and differentiation. In both CD4 and CD8 cells, the Gini index increased while Shannon and inverse Simpson diversity decreased from naive through CM, EM and EMRA. Single alpha or beta chain sequences, rather than paired alpha/beta receptors, were used to define clonotypes. The abundance of TCRs followed a power law with an exponent that differed between naive and memory subsets yet stayed consistent across the three individuals. Following error correction, more than 95% of naive TCR sequences occurred only once, which made naive abundance distributions much steeper than those of memory subsets.

Concerning this clonotype: Its specific antigen is unknown. Nothing much larger sits one base from this clone, and base qualities are not available.

Library preparation employed UMI-ligation and nested PCR. The beta constant-region primer consisted of an equimolar mixture of two oligonucleotides that together covered TRBC1 and TRBC2. Four rounds of PCR, combining the SP2 primer with nested alpha and beta constant-region primers, were used to amplify the ligated cDNA. A single-stranded oligonucleotide carrying the SP2 primer and a 12-nucleotide UMI was ligated to the 3' end of the cDNA by T4 RNA ligase 1. The ligation reaction was kept at 16 degrees C for about 20-24 hours. PCR2 was usually performed as a SYBR Green qPCR and halted at a preset threshold so that over-amplification would not occur. Every purification after the first one was done using Agencourt AMPure XP magnetic beads. Libraries were quantified by Qubit and checked on a TapeStation, where a main peak was expected near 650 bp. The pooled libraries were sequenced on an Illumina MiSeq using v2 2x251 paired-end kits, which usually yielded roughly 0.95-2.2 million reads per sample. Each sample was pooled at 3.5 to 5 nM, and roughly 5-7% PhiX was included to help cluster recognition. As for the original processing: Decombinator assigned V and J genes to Demultiplexor-processed FASTQ reads by tag matching, allowing a single base-pair mismatch. Collapsinator used UMIs to correct both sequencing errors and frequency errors arising from PCR heterogeneity. CDR3Translator translated TCRs and extracted CDR3s from the conserved cysteine to the FGXG phenylalanine, flagging non-productive sequences. Repertoires were subsampled to equal numbers of UMI-defined TCRs before Gini, Shannon entropy and inverse Simpson indices were calculated. Clonotype abundance distributions were fitted to a power law by maximum likelihood within the linear range. When run on a single naive CD8 sample, MIGEC and the pipeline yielded similar UMI counts, similar unique TCR numbers and similar clonal distributions. A set of 6,000 to 8,000 CMV-associated CDR3 sequences, compiled from VDJdb and a published dataset, was used to search the repertoires. The public reads were quality trimmed at Q25 with fastp and then assembled into clones with MiXCR by TCRdb, keeping productive beta chains. Entries that share a CDR3 protein sequence are merged under the most common genes and DNA. TCRdb assigned the V and J calls; the authors' analysis was not used. This sample gives 130,000 or so distinct CDR3 sequences in total; around a third of them show up just once. Approximately 0.88% of the sample rests with the top ten.

From the second PCR step on, the TCR alpha and beta chain libraries were amplified in separate reactions. The CMV status of each donor was determined by measuring IFNgamma production from CD4+ T cells after fresh PBMCs had been stimulated overnight with CMV viral lysate. Using Miltenyi beads, CD4 T cells were first positively selected, and CD8 T cells were then positively selected from the CD4-negative fraction. Cells were stained for CD3, CD4, CD8, CD45RA, CD27 and a live/dead dye and were sorted on a BD Aria II into four subsets based on CD45RA and CD27. Blood came from three healthy volunteers, each fractionated into CD4 and CD8 T cells and then into four differentiation subsets. About 130 ml of peripheral blood was collected from each donor, and PBMC were isolated by Ficoll-Paque PLUS density-gradient centrifugation. After sorting, cells were lysed in RLT buffer, RNA was extracted using a Qiagen RNeasy kit, and the extracted RNA was stored at -80 degrees C.

Sequencing was carried out using central memory CD4+ T cells from blood. The cell subset or site tag for this specimen amounts to: central memory, CD45RA- CD27+. The TCR was taken from a human donor in good health. The chain employs TRBV15 and TRBJ2-2, with an unclear D gene assignment. The CDR3 corresponds to CATSRGLNTGELFF. The DNA sequence follows: TGTGCCACCAGCAGGGGTCTGAACACCGGGGAGCTGTTTTTT.